This T cell receptor (beta chain) was sequenced during a study of shared clonotypes between healthy human individuals. V lost 4 bases to trimming and J lost 4 bases; unmatched junction nucleotides: 6. The CDR3 runs 14 residues. Germline CDR1 SQVTM, CDR2 ANQGSEA. The authors distributed each subset's genomic DNA evenly over several immunoSEQ plates. Data came from immunoSEQ multiplex PCR; TCRdb stores just in-frame clones and leaves some out. The sample consists of a few million clones, about 94% of them appearing once. Study results and caveats: Sequencing depth was expected to influence donor clonotype sharing. Rarefaction exposed incomplete sorted-subset sequencing despite large depth.

As regards this clone: What it binds is not known.

The TCR originated in a man aged 18 to 29 in good health. The sample comprised naive CD4+ T cells sorted from blood. Regarding subset: CD45RA+ positively selected. The V gene is TRBV29-1, the J gene TRBJ2-5, with 10 bases lining up with TRBD1. The CDR3 DNA is TGCAGCGTTGCGGGACAGGGGTTGGGAGAGACCCAGTACTTC. This encodes CSVAGQGLGETQYF.